Given below is one TCR beta chain in context. This sample was included in a study of control samples from healthy donors and cancer patients. Sequenced by immunoSEQ multiplex PCR; TCRdb stores in-frame clones only, minus some. The profile shows some 44,000 clones, 65% to 80% of them singletons. The CDR3 covers 16 residues. Germline V gives CDR1 SGDLS, CDR2 YYNGEE. J lost 2 bases, V lost 3 bases, and 8 bases had no gene match. The sequenced material came from formalin-fixed, paraffin-embedded tissue. This clonotype originated in a male donor with melanoma. The chain combines TRBV9 with TRBJ2-1; TRBD1 matches 7 bases. The DNA of the CDR3 is TGTGCCAGCAGCGCACTCATTGGACAGGCCTACAATGAGCAGTTCTTC. Encoded protein: CASSALIGQAYNEQFF.